The following is a TCR beta chain sequence with its context. Its antigen remains unidentified. No qualities accompany the bases; no much larger clone lies one base away. Additional DNA sequences in this sample encode the identical CDR3. Library generation was performed with the immunoSEQ multiplex PCR assay. The multiplex PCR relied on a mix of 60 forward primers for TCR Vbeta segments and 13 reverse primers for TCR Jbeta segments. A multiplex PCR assay on genomic DNA amplified the CDR3 region of rearranged TCR beta genes. On the Illumina HiSeq System, the amplified TCR beta libraries were sequenced as 87-base-pair reads. In the original analysis: A later analysis counted some 80 million unique TCR beta chains across the 640 or so repertoires, and around 12 million of these chains were shared by at least two donors. To remove PCR and sequencing errors, raw reads were error-corrected and collapsed into unique sequences using a nearest-neighbor algorithm that merged closely related sequences. Alignment of CDR3 sequences to IMGT reference sequences was used to assign V, D and J gene segments. For a sequence to be retained, at least a six-nucleotide match to both a V gene segment and a J gene segment was required. Rearrangements were classified as productive when the CDR3 lacked stop codons and remained in frame with V and J, and all other rearrangements were classified as non-productive. CDR3 was defined by IMGT convention, running from the second conserved V-encoded cysteine to the conserved J-encoded phenylalanine. In an earlier analysis of more than 550 of the donors, sequences lacking an unambiguous match to a single V gene segment were excluded. An earlier analysis of 587 of the donors classified V segments as functional when productive rearrangements were above 56.7% and as segregating when the standard deviation between donors was above 5%. To diagnose cytomegalovirus status from the catalog of TCR beta chain sequences, a statistical classification framework was built. In a later analysis, TCR nucleotide sequences were compared against IMGT/GENE-DB human TR gene sequences so that V and J genes could be assigned. Using the TCRdist pipeline, a later analysis assigned CDR3 sequences along with most-parsimonious VDJ recombination scenarios. A later analysis defined each TCR beta chain by its CDR3 amino acid sequence plus V-gene family, and excluded reads lacking a unique V-gene family. To address suspected cross-contamination and a sequencing artifact, a later analysis removed 592 highly shared, low-generation-probability nucleotide sequences. In a later analysis, a clonal expansion index for each public chain was calculated from normalized within-repertoire ranks of inferred template counts. A later analysis computed generation probabilities with a VDJ recombination model fitted to out-of-frame rearrangements, and checked the results against IGoR. In a later analysis, TCR-TCR, TCR-HLA and TCR-CMV co-occurrence was scored with hypergeometric tests, and a repertoire-size bias correction was applied to TCR pairs. To estimate false discovery rates, a later analysis permuted the HLA or CMV assignments 20 times. A later analysis grouped co-occurring TCRs with DBSCAN, adding TCRdist sequence similarity when clustering within HLA-allele-positive subsets. Repertoires with fewer than 30,000 or more than 120,000 public chains were left out of co-occurrence clustering, as were a handful of repertoires with anomalous nucleotide sharing. As stored in TCRdb, this immuneACCESS dataset retains in-frame rearrangements with V and J assigned. A fraction of the clones does not appear; measured against another copy, unresolved V genes explain less than half of the discrepancy, and the remainder lacks a known reason. For V, J and clone size, that table is used; D and trimming come from the DNA. In this sample the table shows under 150,000 clones, over 8% of which occur a single time. Together, the top ten hold approximately 2% of the sample.

The data stem from a study of cytomegalovirus exposure and HLA in healthy donors (TCRdb year 2017). About the investigation overall: According to an earlier analysis of around 600 of the donors, roughly 180 million T cells yielded roughly 110 million unique TCR beta sequences and approximately 300 Gb of sequence data. About 300 gigabases of sequencing data and approximately 91 million unique TCR sequences made up an early release that covered roughly 670 HLA-typed donors. Among the approximately 400 genotyped donors, around 79% belonged to the genetic ancestry cluster associated with self-reported Caucasian donors. The study was designed to test whether signatures of past pathogen exposure could be identified by cataloging public T cell receptors. Using immunosequencing, the study profiled T cell repertoires from roughly 650 subjects and related those repertoires to cytomegalovirus serostatus. Besides the first cohort of roughly 660 subjects, a separate validation cohort made up of 120 different subjects was used. The study combined high-throughput TCR immunosequencing, statistical association of individual TCRs with disease status, and machine learning to predict cytomegalovirus infection status. A later analysis re-examined previously published TCR beta repertoires from more than 550 donors and added high-resolution HLA genotyping to investigate patterns of TCR occurrence. The later analysis used no new phenotypic data to find candidate immune exposures, relying instead on TCR beta sequences and their occurrence across donors. An earlier analysis of 500 to 650 of the donors applied high-throughput TCR beta sequencing to assess whether each TCR beta V gene segment acted as functional or pseudogenic. Alongside the repertoire data, information on donor age, sex, ethnicity and CMV serostatus was compiled. A later genetic analysis took genome-wide SNP genotypes for about three fifths of the 666 donors and used that subset as a discovery cohort. Every discovery cohort repertoire had been produced on one sequencing platform. Class I and class II HLA loci were covered by the typing at four-digit resolution. The number of typed donors differed by locus: about 620-640 for A, B, C, DRB1 and DQB1; approximately 520 for DQA1; over 600 for DPA1; and some 430 for DPB1. Roughly five DR-DQ haplotypes were handled as single units for association and clustering because linkage in the cohort was strong. Across approximately 400 genotyped donors of the cohort, an average of approximately 240,000 unique TCR beta nucleotide sequences per donor were sequenced, and roughly a sixth of those sequences were non-productive.

Via the germline V gene, CDR1 is SGHRS and CDR2 YFSETQ. Including the terminal cysteine and phenylalanine, the CDR3 comprises 15 residues. The DNA shown is the 45-base CDR3, in frame from base 1. At the junction V is shortened by 2 bases and J by 6 bases; bases outside the gene matches: 8. The full study reports these points: In a later analysis, HLA-associated TCR beta chains showed more clonal expansion and lower generation probabilities than non-associated chains that were equally common. Correlated functional status among segregating V segments might reflect linkage disequilibrium, but an unknown experimental factor could not be ruled out. While some public TCRs were present in many individuals, most TCR sequences turned up only very rarely across donors. According to a later analysis, most CMV-associated TCR beta chains appeared to be HLA-restricted, and the HLA associations seemed to be driven largely by CMV exposure. A later analysis reported that several top co-occurrence clusters appeared linked to parvovirus B19, influenza, CMV and Epstein-Barr virus. A cluster of highly shared sequence variants was judged likely to be a technical artifact of the sequencing pipeline. The cohort was sequenced for TCR beta chains only, and without alpha or paired-chain data the features that could be detected were limited. At a false discovery rate of 0.05, a later analysis linked 15,000 to 20,000 TCR beta sequences to specific HLA alleles. A further reported finding was that TCR beta sequences accurately predicted the HLA-A and HLA-B alleles for most subjects in the first cohort. Roughly uniform sequencing depth across donors was assumed in presence/absence analyses, although this assumption may not hold. In a later analysis, TCR association rates were found to vary across HLA loci, with the most associated TCRs seen for DRB1 alleles and the fewest for HLA-C alleles. An association between a missense DCLRE1C variant and V-gene and J-gene trimming of TCR beta chains was found in a later genetic analysis and replicated in an independent cohort. The classifier was reported to diagnose cytomegalovirus status with high specificity and sensitivity in both the original and validation cohorts. In the study, some 160 TCR beta chains were listed as associated with cytomegalovirus. A later genetic analysis reported fewer N-insertions in productive TCRs among donors in an Asian-associated ancestry cluster than the roughly 700-donor mean. In an earlier analysis of 587 of the donors, most TCR beta V segments appeared in productive rearrangements about 90% or about 30% of the time, broadly matching IMGT annotations. Some IMGT-functional V segments, including TRBV6-2 and TRBV6-3, could not be distinguished by the 87-base-pair reads and were therefore excluded. Because HLA typing was unavailable for some donors at each locus, only the typed subset was used in association tests. For the cohort, immune exposure information was limited to CMV serostatus. Three of the identified cytomegalovirus-associated TCR beta chains were confirmed in vitro to be specific for cytomegalovirus antigens. Assigning TCR associations to individual alleles was difficult when HLA alleles, especially DR and DQ, strongly co-occurred. The authors suggested that the approach could potentially be generalized to other disease states and immunological phenotypes. Because counts were too low, around 18 rarely observed V segments, including chromosome 9 orphons, were left out of the earlier analysis of 587 of the donors.

In total, approximately 610 healthy bone marrow donors made up the cohort. All cohort members were sampled while nominally healthy, although unrecorded immune exposures were likely present. The donor tested CMV seronegative and was one of the 352 seronegative cohort members. Each donor provided a peripheral blood sample, and peripheral blood mononuclear cells were used for TCR beta sequencing. The Qiagen DNeasy Blood Extraction Kit was used to extract genomic DNA from the blood cell samples. The TCR sequence derives from a male donor in good health and CMV-seronegative. This receptor chain uses TRBV5-1 and TRBJ2-7; the junction holds 10 bases that match TRBD2. Sequenced sample: PBMCs. The base sequence is TGCGCCAGCAGCTTTTATGGGACTAGCGACATCGAGCAGTACTTC. This is translated as CASSFYGTSDIEQYF. With the rest looked up from the reference TRBV5-1 and TRBJ2-7 genes rather than sequenced, the full variable domain is KAGVTQTPRYLIKTRGQQVTLSCSPISGHRSVSWYQQTPGQGLQFLFEYFSETQRNKGNFPGRFSGRQFSNSRSEMNVSTLELGDSALYLCASSFYGTSDIEQYFGPGTRLTVT.